This T cell receptor beta chain was recorded in a study of blood T cell repertoires in COVID-19. Profiling relied on immunoSEQ multiplex PCR, and the TCRdb table lists in-frame clones only, not all of them. The sample consists of fewer than 15,000 clones, around nine tenths of them appearing once. The V gene's germline CDR1 is MNHEY and CDR2 SVGAGI. With 6 bases removed from V and 7 bases from J, the gap between germline ends came to 16 bases. The CDR3 is 15 amino acids. Sequencing input: peripheral blood. The source of this sequence is an older man with acute or convalescent COVID-19. The chain uses TRBV6-5 and TRBJ2-6; D possibly corresponds to TRBD1 (5 bases). The CDR3 region has the DNA TGTGCCAGCAGACGGAACCCAAGGGGTGCCAACGTCCTGACTTTC. This translates into CASRRNPRGANVLTF.